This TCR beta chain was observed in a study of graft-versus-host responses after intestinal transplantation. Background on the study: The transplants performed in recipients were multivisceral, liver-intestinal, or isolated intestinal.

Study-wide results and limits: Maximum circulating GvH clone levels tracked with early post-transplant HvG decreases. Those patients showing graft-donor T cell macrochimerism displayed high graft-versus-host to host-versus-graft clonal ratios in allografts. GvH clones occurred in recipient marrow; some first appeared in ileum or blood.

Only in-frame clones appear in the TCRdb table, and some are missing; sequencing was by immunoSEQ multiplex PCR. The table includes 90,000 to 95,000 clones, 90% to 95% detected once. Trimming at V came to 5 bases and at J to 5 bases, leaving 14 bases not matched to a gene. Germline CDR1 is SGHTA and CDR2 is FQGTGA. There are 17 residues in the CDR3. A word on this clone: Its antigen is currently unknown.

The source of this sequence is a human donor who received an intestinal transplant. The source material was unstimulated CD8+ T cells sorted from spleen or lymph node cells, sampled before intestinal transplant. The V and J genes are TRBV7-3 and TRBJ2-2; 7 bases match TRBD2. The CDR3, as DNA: TGTGCCAGCAGCCTGCCGGGTGGGGGGGGTCAAACCGGGGAGCTGTTTTTT. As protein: CASSLPGGGGQTGELFF.